One and the same sample provided the 27 T cell receptor beta chains below, sequenced in a study of patients and donors after allogeneic stem cell transplantation. TCRdb independently ran MiXCR on the RT-PCR reads; one entry per CDR3 protein. The sample carries roughly 940,000 distinct CDR3 sequences, 18% recorded once. The sample consisted of blood, either unsorted or a sorted T cell fraction (not recorded which). These receptors all come from a human donor who was either an allogeneic HSCT recipient or a stem cell or donor lymphocyte infusion donor (not recorded which). It is not recorded whose cells these are; they may come from a transplant donor.

This clonotype was seen only a few times. This chain joins TRBV14 and TRBJ2-5; a weak D match, TRBD1 (7 bases). The V end lost 4 bases, the J end lost 4 bases, and 19 bases lay between the germline ends. Germline CDR1 reads SGHDN; CDR2 reads FVKESK. The CDR3 is 16 residues long. The CDR3 region has the DNA TGTGCCAGCAGCCCTCGCAGGGGGGAAGGCATAGAGACCCAGTACTTC. Amino acid sequence: CASSPRRGEGIETQYF. Full variable domain (rest looked up from reference TRBV14 and TRBJ2-5): EAGVTQFPSHSVIEKGQTVTLRCDPISGHDNLYWYRRVMGKEIKFLLHFVKESKQDESGMPNNRFLAERTGGTYSTLKVQPAELEDSGVYFCASSPRRGEGIETQYFGPGTRLLVL.

This clonotype has a handful of counts. The chain employs TRBV4-2 and TRBJ1-6, with 7 positions matching TRBD1. Germline V CDR1 and CDR2: LGHNA, YNFKEQ. The CDR3 runs to 16 residues. V lost 1 base, J lost 10 bases, and 10 bases stayed unmatched. The CDR3 bases are TGTGCCAGCAGCCAAGGCCGACAGGGAAGGGCCTCACCCCTCCACTTT. Protein: CASSQGRQGRASPLHF.

V gene TRBV2 combines with J gene TRBJ2-2; 10 positions match TRBD2. Germline trimming cut 0 bases from V and 4 bases from J; bases unmatched to any gene: 8. This CDR3 has 18 amino acids. Germline V CDR1 and CDR2: SNHLY, FYNNEI. The DNA for the CDR3 is TGTGCCAGCAGTGAAGCATCGCGGCTAGCGGGGGTCACCGGGGAGCTGTTTTTT. This gives the protein CASSEASRLAGVTGELFF. Looking up the rest from reference TRBV2 and TRBJ2-2 gives the full variable domain: EPEVTQTPSHQVTQMGQEVILRCVPISNHLYFYWYRQILGQKVEFLVSFYNNEISEKSEIFDDQFSVERPDGSNFTLKIRSTKLEDSAMYFCASSEASRLAGVTGELFFGEGSRLTVL.

V is TRBV7-9 and J is TRBJ1-6; D gene ambiguous. CDR1 is SEHNR and CDR2 is FQNEAQ in the germline V gene (reference sequence). Deletions cut 3 bases from V and 6 bases from J, with 15 bases between. The CDR3 totals 16 residues. CDR3 in amino acids: CASSLAKGMGNSPLHF. CDR3 bases: TGTGCCAGCAGCTTGGCGAAAGGGATGGGTAATTCACCCCTCCACTTT.

This clonotype has just a few counts. In DNA form, the CDR3 reads TGTGCCAGCAGTGACGAGCTGAACACCGGGGAGCTGTTTTTT. Protein product: CASSDELNTGELFF. The rearrangement uses TRBV6-4 and TRBJ2-2, with D unresolved. This CDR3 is 14 amino acids long. Germline V gene lookup returns CDR1 MRHNA and CDR2 SNTAGT. Trimming took 2 bases from V and 1 from J, leaving 5 bases between them.

The rearrangement uses TRBV27 and TRBJ1-5, with D possibly matching TRBD1 (5 bases). Looked up from germline, CDR1 is MNHEY and CDR2 is SMNVEV (reference sequence). This CDR3 is built from 15 residues. Trimming removed 6 bases at V and 0 bases at J, with 12 bases between. CDR3 sequence reads: CASSGQGVSNQPQHF. The CDR3 DNA is TGTGCCAGCAGCGGTCAGGGAGTTAGCAATCAGCCCCAGCATTTT.

This clonotype was observed at least ten times. The chain employs TRBV12-3 or TRBV12-4 and TRBJ2-7, with TRBD2 identical over 13 bases. The CDR3 spans 15 residues. V was pared by 10 bases and J by 6 bases, with 12 bases of the junction left unmatched. Here the CDR3 reads CANLGLAGVLAEQYF. The CDR3 region has the DNA TGTGCCAACCTCGGACTAGCGGGGGTACTCGCCGAGCAGTACTTC.

This clonotype has just a few counts. The genes are TRBV6-5 and TRBJ2-5; D is unclear. This CDR3 spans 15 amino acids. Per germline, CDR1 MNHEY and CDR2 SVGAGI. Trimming pared 2 bases from V and 9 bases from J, leaving 19 bases between. The CDR3 nucleotides read TGTGCCAGCAGTTACGGTATCGGCCAGGTTATGTCCCAGTACTTC. Amino acids: CASSYGIGQVMSQYF.

The V gene is TRBV10-3, the J gene TRBJ2-1, with a tentative D call TRBD2 (6 bases). The CDR3 spans 18 residues. The V gene's germline CDR1 is ENHRY and CDR2 SYGVKD. Trimming left V 0 bases short and J 8 bases short, with 23 bases between. The CDR3 protein is CAISESRGRGGQYYEQFF. The CDR3 bases are TGTGCCATCAGTGAGTCCCGAGGCAGAGGAGGGCAATATTATGAGCAGTTCTTC.

The chain's CDR3 is CSARAPFTSGGSYEQYF. The CDR3 DNA sequence: TGCAGTGCTAGAGCCCCCTTCACTAGCGGGGGTTCCTACGAGCAGTACTTC. The chain carries TRBV20-1 and TRBJ2-7, with TRBD2 matching over 11 bases. The germline V gene has CDR1 DFQATT and CDR2 SNEGSKA (reference sequence). Trimming removed 1 base from V and 1 base from J; junction bases left unmatched: 9. This CDR3 contains 17 residues.

CDR3 bases: TGCGCCAGCAGCCTGGTCTTACGCGAGACCCAGTACTTC. Its protein is CASSLVLRETQYF. The rearrangement joins TRBV5-1 to TRBJ2-5; D is unresolved. Germline CDR1 is SGHRS and CDR2 is YFSETQ. This CDR3 region has 13 residues. Trimming took 4 bases from V and 5 from J, leaving 12 bases between them.

This clonotype showed up many times. The V and J genes are TRBV27 and TRBJ2-1; D is possibly TRBD2 (5 bases). This CDR3 comprises 13 residues. The germline V and J ends were trimmed by 6 bases and 4 bases, with 10 bases remaining between them. Germline assignment: CDR1 MNHEY and CDR2 SMNVEV (reference sequence). The CDR3 reads CASSRTGYNEQFF. The CDR3 nucleotides read TGTGCCAGCAGCCGCACGGGGTACAATGAGCAGTTCTTC.

This clonotype was found a few times. The chain uses TRBV18 and TRBJ1-2; the D is unclear. Trimming took off 4 bases at V and 3 bases at J, with 15 bases between the two ends. CDR3 length: 15 residues. Germline V gene sequence: CDR1 KGHSH, CDR2 LQKENI. The CDR3 coding sequence is TGTGCCAGCTCACAGTCCGAGAGTCCCTACTATGGCTACACCTTC. Translation gives CASSQSESPYYGYTF.

This clonotype has just a few counts. The J gene is TRBJ1-2, the V gene TRBV6-1, with a weak D call TRBD1 (5 bases). There are 15 residues in the CDR3. Trimming took 5 bases from V and 8 from J, leaving 21 bases between them. Germline V gene sequence: CDR1 MNHNS, CDR2 SASEGT. CDR3 sequence (DNA): TGTGCCAGCAGTCCCCTGACCGGGGCCAATTCGGGCTACACCTTC. This codes for CASSPLTGANSGYTF.

This clonotype was seen only a few times. V gene TRBV25-1 combines with J gene TRBJ1-1; D unresolved. Trimming pared 8 bases from V and 5 bases from J, leaving 12 bases between. The CDR3 has 12 amino acids. Germline CDR1 and CDR2: MGHDK and SYGVNS. The CDR3, as DNA: TGTGCCAGCGGCGACCTCGGGACTGAAGCTTTCTTT. Its protein is CASGDLGTEAFF.

This clonotype was counted ten times or more. V and J are TRBV10-3 and TRBJ2-5; 7 positions agree with TRBD2. With V trimmed by 0 bases and J by 1 base, 2 bases remained unmatched. Per germline, CDR1 ENHRY and CDR2 SYGVKD. The CDR3 covers 15 residues. The CDR3 loop reads CAISESLAVQETQYF. CDR3 DNA sequence: TGTGCCATCAGTGAGTCCCTAGCGGTCCAAGAGACCCAGTACTTC.

The chain has TRBV6-1 and TRBJ1-1, with a weak D call TRBD1 (6 bases). V lost 5 bases and J lost 6, with 25 bases in between. Per germline, CDR1 MNHNS and CDR2 SASEGT. CDR3 size: 17 residues. The CDR3 sequence: CASSTWAGALPDPEAFF. The CDR3 DNA reads TGTGCCAGCAGTACTTGGGCAGGGGCTCTCCCGGACCCTGAAGCTTTCTTT.

This clonotype was seen a handful of times. At one boundary the junction diverges from the germline segment, which might be a read error. The CDR3 nucleotides are TGTGCTACCAGGGGGGGGAACGCTGAAGCTTTCTTT. This sequence encodes CATRGGNAEAFF. This chain connects TRBV7-2 to TRBJ1-1; 7 bases match TRBD1. This CDR3 region has 12 residues. The germline CDR1 and CDR2 sequences are SGHTA and FQGNSA. The whole variable domain, remainder taken from reference TRBV7-2 and TRBJ1-1, is GAGVSQSPSNKVTEKGKDVELRCDPISGHTALYWYRQSLGQGLEFLIYFQGNSAPDKSGLPSDRFSAERTGGSVSTLTIQRTQQEDSAVYLCATRGGNAEAFFGQGTRLTVV.

This clonotype was seen more than once but under ten times. The chain joins TRBV2 to TRBJ2-5; 13 bases map to TRBD2. Germline CDR1 reads SNHLY; CDR2 reads FYNNEI. CDR3 length equals 17 residues. Unmatched junction bases numbered 10, after V lost 6 bases and J lost 3 bases. In DNA, the CDR3 is TGTGCCAGCAGCTTCAACTTAGGACTAGCGGGAGAAGAGACCCAGTACTTC. Its translation is CASSFNLGLAGEETQYF. Full variable domain (rest looked up from reference TRBV2 and TRBJ2-5): EPEVTQTPSHQVTQMGQEVILRCVPISNHLYFYWYRQILGQKVEFLVSFYNNEISEKSEIFDDQFSVERPDGSNFTLKIRSTKLEDSAMYFCASSFNLGLAGEETQYFGPGTRLLVL.

The table lists this clonotype with a few counts. The chain employs TRBV20-1 and TRBJ1-2; 8 positions agree with TRBD1. CDR3 length: 16 amino acids. J was trimmed by 4 bases and V by 0 bases; bases with no gene match: 10. Germline V gene sequence: CDR1 DFQATT, CDR2 SNEGSKA (reference sequence). Written as DNA, the CDR3 is TGCAGTGCTAGAGATCATGCAGGGGGCTTTAGCTATGGCTACACCTTC. Protein product: CSARDHAGGFSYGYTF.

V usage is TRBV27 and J usage is TRBJ1-4; D is unresolved. CDR3 length: 15 residues. V was cut by 5 bases and J by 8 bases, with 18 bases left in between. CDR1 is MNHEY and CDR2 is SMNVEV in the germline V gene (reference sequence). CDR3 in DNA: TGTGCCAGCAGTCTCACGGGCCTCAAAAAAGAAAAACTGTTTTTT. It encodes CASSLTGLKKEKLFF.

The rearrangement links TRBV5-1 to TRBJ1-1; 7 bases map to TRBD1. With V trimmed by 4 bases and J by 9 bases, 18 bases remained unmatched. The CDR3 loop spans 16 amino acids. Germline V lookup: CDR1 SGHRS, CDR2 YFSETQ. Here the CDR3 DNA reads TGCGCCAGCAGCCAACGACAAAAGGGGGCTCTAGGGAAAGCTTTCTTT. Translation: CASSQRQKGALGKAFF.

This rearrangement joins TRBV3-1 to TRBJ1-3; maybe TRBD1 (5 bases). CDR1 is LGHDT, CDR2 YNNKEL, per germline (reference sequence). The CDR3 covers 16 residues. V lost 1 base and J 4 bases, leaving 14 bases between the germline ends. CDR3 in amino acids: CASSQVIGAGGNTIYF. In nucleotides, the CDR3 is TGTGCCAGCAGCCAAGTTATTGGGGCAGGAGGAAACACCATATATTTT.

This clonotype was detected a few times. J is TRBJ2-2 and V is TRBV4-3; a weak D match, TRBD1 (6 bases). Per the germline V gene, CDR1 is LGHNA and CDR2 is YSLEER. This CDR3 spans 16 amino acids. The V end was cut by 0 bases, the J end by 6 bases, with 14 bases between. CDR3 sequence reads: CASSQERAGAPGELFF. The CDR3 nucleotides are TGCGCCAGCAGCCAAGAGAGGGCAGGGGCCCCCGGGGAGCTGTTTTTT.

About this clonotype: This sequence may be a read error, since a much larger clone differs from it by one base. This sequence joins TRBV12-3 or TRBV12-4 and TRBJ1-1; no firm D call. CDR3 length equals 13 residues. The CDR3 spells CASSFEQNTGAFF. DNA of the CDR3: TGTGCCAGCAGTTTTGAACAGAACACTGGAGCTTTCTTT.

This clonotype turned up a few times. This rearrangement joins TRBV7-6 to TRBJ1-5, with D perhaps matching TRBD1 (5 bases). V lost 5 bases, J lost 7 bases, and 18 bases lay in between. The germline V gene has CDR1 SGHVS and CDR2 FNYEAQ. The CDR3 is made up of 15 amino acids. The CDR3 bases are TGTGCCAGCAGCAAAGGGGTATCCCCAGAACAGCCCCAGCATTTT. The encoded protein is CASSKGVSPEQPQHF.

This clonotype was seen a few times. This chain links TRBV20-1 with TRBJ2-1; D remains ambiguous. The CDR3 sequence is 10 residues long. The germline V and J ends were trimmed by 5 bases and 8 bases, with 7 bases remaining between them. CDR1 and CDR2 (germline): DFQATT, SNEGSKA (reference sequence). The DNA for the CDR3 is TGCAGTGCTCTTAGGGATGAGCAGTTCTTC. Protein sequence: CSALRDEQFF.